These 25 T cell receptor beta chains were sequenced from one sample in a study of radiotherapy plus CTLA-4 blockade in lung cancer (dated by TCRdb to 2016 to 2019). Libraries were made using the immunoSEQ multiplex PCR assay. The source is immuneACCESS, and TCRdb retained only in-frame sequences with V and J called. Part of the clones is not carried over; for the studies checked, unresolved V genes explain less than half of this, and the remainder is unexplained. The sample table contains 100,000 to 150,000 clones; only one count was recorded for approximately 90% of them. The ten biggest clones cover 5.5% to 7% of the sample. Sequencing was performed on peripheral blood, taken from a patient treated with radiotherapy plus ipilimumab. All receptors come from a human donor with non-small cell lung cancer that progressed on radiotherapy plus ipilimumab.

The chain employs TRBV29-1 and TRBJ1-1; 7 bases map to TRBD1. Trimming cost V 7 bases and J 5 bases; bases outside gene matches: 10. Germline CDR1 reads SQVTM; CDR2 reads ANQGSEA. CDR3 length: 13 amino acids. CDR3 residues: CSALLAGGTEAFF. In DNA, the CDR3 is TGCAGCGCCCTCCTGGCAGGGGGAACTGAAGCTTTCTTT.

This sequence joins TRBV2 and TRBJ1-4; D possibly corresponds to TRBD1 (5 bases). CDR1 is SNHLY and CDR2 is FYNNEI in the germline V gene. The CDR3 length is 18 residues. The ends were cut back, 0 bases at V and 3 bases at J, with 17 bases in the middle. The CDR3 spells CASSEAPGQGSANEKLFF. Written as DNA, the CDR3 is TGTGCCAGCAGTGAAGCCCCCGGGCAGGGCTCGGCTAATGAAAAACTGTTTTTT.

The chain couples TRBV19 to TRBJ2-5; maybe TRBD1 (5 bases). This CDR3 has 12 amino acids. From germline, CDR1 is LNHDA and CDR2 SQIVND (reference sequence). Trimming shortened V by 6 bases and J by 7 bases, and 12 bases separated the two germline ends. The CDR3 here is CASRGPRGTQYF. In nucleotides, the CDR3 is TGTGCCAGTAGGGGGCCCCGCGGGACCCAGTACTTC.

The chain uses TRBV2 and TRBJ1-5, with a tentative D call TRBD1 (6 bases). Per germline, CDR1 SNHLY and CDR2 FYNNEI. Deletions cut 4 bases from V and 1 base from J, with 17 bases between. This CDR3 has 17 amino acids. CDR3 in amino acids: CASSGGGFGRSNQPQHF. The CDR3 DNA reads TGTGCCAGCAGTGGAGGGGGTTTTGGGAGAAGCAATCAGCCCCAGCATTTT.

Only one count was recorded for this clone. V usage is TRBV2 and J usage is TRBJ2-2; D is ambiguous. Germline V lookup: CDR1 SNHLY, CDR2 FYNNEI. V was pared by 3 bases and J by 4 bases, with 9 bases between. There are 14 residues in the CDR3. The CDR3 bases are TGTGCCAGCAGTGATTTTCAGACCACCGGGGAGCTGTTTTTT. Protein: CASSDFQTTGELFF.

The V and J genes are TRBV9 and TRBJ2-6; D ambiguous. CDR1 and CDR2 (germline): SGDLS, YYNGEE. This CDR3 comprises 16 residues. V lost 4 bases and J 0 bases, leaving 11 bases between the germline ends. The CDR3 spells CASSPTPGSGANVLTF. Written as DNA, the CDR3 is TGTGCCAGCAGCCCCACCCCGGGCTCTGGGGCCAACGTCCTGACTTTC.

The V call is TRBV18, the J call TRBJ2-7; D not certain. Germline V CDR1 and CDR2: KGHSH, LQKENI. This CDR3 has 14 residues. Trimming cost V 3 bases and J 8 bases, with 17 bases left between them. The CDR3 bases are TGTGCCAGCTCACCTGGCGGATCGCCTACGAAGCAGTACTTC. Translation gives CASSPGGSPTKQYF.

The rearrangement joins TRBV6-5 to TRBJ2-2; D perhaps matches TRBD1 (5 bases). Germline CDR1 reads MNHEY; CDR2 reads SVGAGI. The CDR3 totals 14 residues. The V gene lost 4 bases and the J gene lost 6 bases, with 12 bases spanning the gap. The CDR3 loop reads CASSLPRVAGELFF. Here the CDR3 DNA reads TGTGCCAGCAGTTTACCCAGGGTTGCCGGGGAGCTGTTTTTT.

The V gene is TRBV5-1, the J gene TRBJ1-1; perhaps TRBD1 as D (5 bases). CDR3 length: 17 amino acids. V was pared by 4 bases and J by 5 bases, with 24 bases between. Germline CDR1 is SGHRS and CDR2 is YFSETQ. The CDR3 spells CASSPQAGLTFETEAFF. The CDR3 DNA reads TGCGCCAGCAGCCCCCAGGCAGGGCTAACCTTTGAAACTGAAGCTTTCTTT.

This chain links TRBV18 with TRBJ2-2; D possibly matches TRBD1 or TRBD2 (5 bases each). V gave up 4 bases and J gave up 2 bases, with 5 bases separating them. From germline, CDR1 is KGHSH and CDR2 LQKENI. There are 13 residues in the CDR3. The CDR3 region is CASSRDNTGELFF. CDR3 in DNA: TGTGCCAGCTCACGGGACAACACCGGGGAGCTGTTTTTT.

This chain connects TRBV2 to TRBJ2-2, with 9 bases identical to TRBD2. The germline V gene encodes CDR1 SNHLY and CDR2 FYNNEI. The CDR3 loop spans 14 amino acids. The V gene end was trimmed by 9 bases and the J gene end by 1 base; junction bases not matched to a gene: 3. The DNA for the CDR3 is TGTGCCAGTACTAGCGGGCGGAACACCGGGGAGCTGTTTTTT. Protein: CASTSGRNTGELFF.

This chain joins TRBV27 and TRBJ1-2; tentatively, D is TRBD1 (6 bases). The CDR3 is 15 residues long. Germline-derived CDR1 and CDR2 are MNHEY and SMNVEV (reference sequence). Trimming shortened V by 6 bases and J by 2 bases, and 16 bases separated the two germline ends. CDR3 loop: CASRSIRGRNYGYTF. The DNA for the CDR3 is TGTGCCAGCAGGTCGATCAGGGGTAGGAACTATGGCTACACCTTC.

The rearrangement joins TRBV12-5 to TRBJ2-7; 7 bases map to TRBD1. The germline gives CDR1 LGHNT, CDR2 FRNRAP. This CDR3 has 14 amino acids. The junction had 5 bases not matched to a gene; V was cut back by 5 bases and J by 1 base. The CDR3 reads CASGAQGRSYEQYF. The CDR3 DNA reads as TGTGCTAGTGGTGCACAGGGGCGGTCCTACGAGCAGTACTTC.

This chain joins TRBV7-8 and TRBJ2-7, with D tentatively TRBD1 or TRBD2 (5 bases each). This CDR3 has 17 amino acids. CDR1 is SGHVS and CDR2 is FQNEAQ in the germline V gene. Trimming took off 1 base at V and 2 bases at J, with 18 bases between the two ends. The CDR3 is CASSLGAHGGPTYEQYF. Here the CDR3 DNA reads TGTGCCAGCAGCTTAGGGGCTCATGGGGGTCCTACCTACGAGCAGTACTTC.

This sequence joins TRBV5-1 and TRBJ2-1; D not certain. V was trimmed by 7 bases and J by 0 bases, leaving 17 bases between them. From germline, CDR1 is SGHRS and CDR2 YFSETQ. The CDR3 extends over 16 amino acids. CDR3 loop: CASGPGRRSSYNEQFF. The DNA of the CDR3 is TGCGCCAGCGGCCCCGGGCGGCGTAGCTCCTACAATGAGCAGTTCTTC.

This chain links TRBV6-1 with TRBJ2-7; 7 bases line up with TRBD1. The CDR3 extends over 15 amino acids. J gave up 0 bases and V 3 bases, and 5 bases lay outside the gene matches. In germline, CDR1 is MNHNS, CDR2 SASEGT. CDR3 nucleotide sequence: TGTGCCAGCAGTGACCGACAGGGCCTCTCCTACGAGCAGTACTTC. Amino acids: CASSDRQGLSYEQYF.

J is TRBJ2-1 and V is TRBV23-1, with TRBD1 matching over 7 bases. TRBV23-1 is designated an ORF whose function remains uncertain. The V segment lost 4 bases and the J segment 5 bases; nucleotides outside the gene matches: 11. The CDR3 length is 16 residues. The CDR3 protein is CASSLIEGTVNNEQFF. The CDR3 DNA sequence: TGCGCCAGCAGTCTGATTGAGGGGACAGTTAACAATGAGCAGTTCTTC.

This clone was detected only once. V and J are TRBV5-8 and TRBJ1-2; D is undetermined. The germline V gene encodes CDR1 SGHTS and CDR2 YDEGEE. V lost 4 bases and J 4 bases, leaving 14 bases between the germline ends. The CDR3 loop spans 14 amino acids. The CDR3 DNA is TGTGCCAGCAGCCCTATAACAGTTTTCTATGGCTACACCTTC. Its protein is CASSPITVFYGYTF.

V gene TRBV7-9 combines with J gene TRBJ2-7; D ambiguous. Germline V gives CDR1 SEHNR, CDR2 FQNEAQ (reference sequence). The CDR3 consists of 12 residues. V was clipped by 3 bases and J by 3 bases, with 6 bases between them. The chain's CDR3 is CASSFSLYEQYF. For the CDR3, the DNA is TGTGCCAGCAGCTTTTCTCTCTACGAGCAGTACTTC. The full variable domain, completed using reference TRBV7-9 and TRBJ2-7, is DTGVSQNPRHKITKRGQNVTFRCDPISEHNRLYWYRQTLGQGPEFLTYFQNEAQLEKSRLLSDRFSAERPKGSFSTLEIQRTEQGDSAMYLCASSFSLYEQYFGPGTRLTVT.

The chain combines TRBV2 with TRBJ1-5, with TRBD1 identical over 11 bases. This CDR3 spans 18 amino acids. V gave up 6 bases and J gave up 0 bases; unmatched junction bases: 10. Per germline, CDR1 SNHLY and CDR2 FYNNEI. The CDR3 DNA reads as TGTGCCAGCAGCCCAGGGACAGGGGGACCTTATAGCAATCAGCCCCAGCATTTT. Translating it yields CASSPGTGGPYSNQPQHF.

On this clone itself: The same CDR3 also results from other DNA sequences found in this sample. The chain links TRBV2 to TRBJ1-2; 7 bases fit TRBD1. Germline values: CDR1 SNHLY, CDR2 FYNNEI. This CDR3 contains 15 residues. Trimming at V came to 1 base and at J to 4 bases, leaving 6 bases not matched to a gene. In nucleotides, the CDR3 is TGTGCCAGCAGTGAAGGTGACAGGGTGCCCTATGGCTACACCTTC. Translating gives CASSEGDRVPYGYTF.

V is TRBV7-9 and J is TRBJ2-1; D is ambiguous. Germline loops: CDR1 SEHNR, CDR2 FQNEAQ (reference sequence). CDR3 length: 13 amino acids. The ends were cut back, 1 base at V and 7 bases at J, with 8 bases in the middle. The CDR3 is CASSLGGGNEQFF. As DNA, the CDR3 is TGTGCCAGCAGCTTAGGGGGTGGGAATGAGCAGTTCTTC.

The rearrangement joins TRBV10-3 to TRBJ2-1; 8 bases map to TRBD2. CDR1 and CDR2 (germline): ENHRY, SYGVKD. The V gene end was trimmed by 10 bases and the J gene end by 7 bases; junction bases not matched to a gene: 15. This CDR3 spans 15 amino acids. The CDR3 loop reads CATRPSSGKTNEQFF. DNA for the CDR3: TGTGCCACCCGCCCGAGTAGCGGGAAAACGAATGAGCAGTTCTTC.

This chain connects TRBV7-2 to TRBJ2-2; a weak D match, TRBD2 (5 bases). This CDR3 is built from 15 residues. V was cut by 3 bases and J by 4 bases, with 12 bases left in between. CDR1 is SGHTA and CDR2 is FQGNSA in the germline V gene. The CDR3 DNA sequence: TGTGCCAGCAGCTTCTTCCCCGCGGGCACCGGGGAGCTGTTTTTT. Protein sequence: CASSFFPAGTGELFF.

The J gene is TRBJ2-2, the V gene TRBV29-1; 9 bases align to TRBD1. Unmatched junction bases numbered 7, after V lost 5 bases and J lost 6 bases. Per germline, CDR1 SQVTM and CDR2 ANQGSEA. The CDR3 consists of 14 residues. CDR3 region: CSVLGQGTAGELFF. CDR3 coding DNA: TGCAGCGTTCTCGGACAGGGGACGGCCGGGGAGCTGTTTTTT.